These T cell receptor beta chains were read from a single sample in a study of blood T cell repertoires in COVID-19. Clones were read by immunoSEQ multiplex PCR, and TCRdb kept only the in-frame ones, dropping some. The repertoire holds more than 400,000 clones, with approximately 86% as singletons. The specimen was PBMCs or T cells enriched from blood (not recorded which). The receptor source for this set is a woman aged 18-29 years who had recovered from COVID-19. The CDR3 runs from the conserved cysteine through the conserved F or W. A D gene is named only where the DNA matches it firmly. Size is stated for part of the rows, as once, few or many counts, or as a class when the clone is expanded.

abundance,j_gene,len,v_gene,d_gene,CDR3nt,CDR3aa
-,TRBJ2-3,12,TRBV29-1,-,TGCAGCGTTGGTATTAGCACAGATACGCAGTATTTT,CSVGISTDTQYF
-,TRBJ1-5,13,TRBV5-8,-,TGTGCCAGCAGCTCCCAGGGTCTTGGGCCCCAGCATTTT,CASSSQGLGPQHF
-,TRBJ2-7,13,TRBV5-4,-,TGTGCCAGCAGCTCCCCGGGTGCCTACGAGCAGTACTTC,CASSSPGAYEQYF
-,TRBJ1-6,12,TRBV6-5,-,TGTGCCAGCAGTTACTCCGGGATGGCCCTCCACTTT,CASSYSGMALHF
-,TRBJ1-2,14,TRBV6-5,-,TGTGCCAGCAGCCCAGGAGGAGAGGGCTATGGCTACACCTTC,CASSPGGEGYGYTF
-,TRBJ2-7,14,TRBV27,TRBD1,TGTGCCAGCAGACGGGGACAGGGAGTTTACGAGCAGTACTTC,CASRRGQGVYEQYF
few,TRBJ1-5,17,TRBV23-1,-,TGCGCCAGCAGTCCCCCAGGCACGGCTTATAGCAATCAGCCCCAGCATTTT,CASSPPGTAYSNQPQHF
-,TRBJ2-7,16,TRBV5-4,TRBD1,TGTGCCAGCAGCCGAATCCCCTCCCAGGGGGCCTACGAGCAGTACTTC,CASSRIPSQGAYEQYF
-,TRBJ2-7,14,TRBV5-4,-,TGTGCCAGCAGCGGCGGGGGCGACCGCTACGAGCAGTACTTC,CASSGGGDRYEQYF
once,TRBJ2-3,16,TRBV5-1,TRBD2,TGCGCCAGCAGCTTGGCTTCTAGCGGGGGCGAGGATACGCAGTATTTT,CASSLASSGGEDTQYF
-,TRBJ1-6,15,TRBV5-4,-,TGTGCCAGCAGCTTGGACGCGGGTGAAGGTTCACCCCTCCACTTT,CASSLDAGEGSPLHF
-,TRBJ2-3,13,TRBV5-4,-,TGTGCCAGCAGCTTCCCAGGCGCAGATACGCAGTATTTT,CASSFPGADTQYF
-,TRBJ1-2,14,TRBV4-1,-,TGCGCCAGCAGCCAAGGGCAGCAGGGCTATGGCTACACCTTC,CASSQGQQGYGYTF
-,TRBJ1-1,15,TRBV10-1,-,TGCGCCAGCAAAGCACCCGCCCAAATGAACACTGAAGCTTTCTTT,CASKAPAQMNTEAFF
-,TRBJ2-1,15,TRBV6-5,TRBD2,TGTGCCAGCAGTCCTAGCGGGGGGGCCACAAATGAGCAGTTCTTC,CASSPSGGATNEQFF
once,TRBJ2-5,13,TRBV12-3/TRBV12-4,-,TGTGCCAGCAGCCGGGGGAATAGAGAGACCCAGTACTTC,CASSRGNRETQYF
-,TRBJ1-1,14,TRBV7-2,-,TGTGCCAGCAGCTCGTTTCAGGGGAACACTGAAGCTTTCTTT,CASSSFQGNTEAFF
once,TRBJ2-3,14,TRBV10-1,TRBD1,TGCGCCAGCAGTGCGGGACAGACGACTGGTACGCAGTATTTT,CASSAGQTTGTQYF
few,TRBJ1-2,14,TRBV19,-,TGTGCCAGTAGTATCCCGGACGGACTCTGGGGCTACACCTTC,CASSIPDGLWGYTF
-,TRBJ2-3,14,TRBV2,-,TGTGCCAGCAGTGATGGGCTAGCCACAGATACGCAGTATTTT,CASSDGLATDTQYF
-,TRBJ1-6,15,TRBV6-5,-,TGTGCCAGCAGTTTGGGCCACTCCTATAATTCACCCCTCCACTTT,CASSLGHSYNSPLHF
few,TRBJ2-1,13,TRBV5-6,TRBD1,TGTGCCAGCAGCTCCCGGACAGGGGTTGAGCAGTTCTTC,CASSSRTGVEQFF
-,TRBJ1-6,15,TRBV13,-,TGTGCCAGCAACGCCGGGACAATGAAGAACCAACCCCTCCACTTT,CASNAGTMKNQPLHF
-,TRBJ1-6,16,TRBV2,-,TGTGCCAGCAGTGATCAGGCCGGGGGACCTTATTCACCCCTCCACTTT,CASSDQAGGPYSPLHF
-,TRBJ1-1,14,TRBV5-6,-,TGTGCCAGCAGCTACCCTACGGGGAACACTGAAGCTTTCTTT,CASSYPTGNTEAFF
-,TRBJ1-2,13,TRBV4-1,-,TGCGCCAGCAGCCAGCGGGAGGTGGATGGCTACACCTTC,CASSQREVDGYTF
-,TRBJ1-1,13,TRBV20-1,-,TGCAGTGCTAGTCCGGACAGATACACTGAAGCTTTCTTT,CSASPDRYTEAFF
few,TRBJ1-4,14,TRBV3-1/TRBV3-2,-,TGTGCCAGCAGCCAAGATATCTCGGGGGGAAAACTGTTTTTT,CASSQDISGGKLFF
-,TRBJ1-2,12,TRBV7-9,-,TGTGCCAGCACCCGGAGTAACTATGGCTACACCTTC,CASTRSNYGYTF
few,TRBJ1-5,15,TRBV18,-,TGTGCCAGCTCACCATCGGGGGATGGGGATCAGCCCCAGCATTTT,CASSPSGDGDQPQHF
-,TRBJ2-7,15,TRBV5-6,TRBD1,TGTGCCAGCAGCTTGGGGACAGGGGTGTTAAACGAGCAGTACTTC,CASSLGTGVLNEQYF
-,TRBJ2-7,14,TRBV7-6,-,TGTGCCAGCAGCCCCCCCTTGGCCCCCTACGAGCAGTACTTC,CASSPPLAPYEQYF
-,TRBJ2-7,13,TRBV3-1/TRBV3-2,-,TGTGCCAGCAGCTTCCTTGGGAGGGGGGAGCAGTACTTC,CASSFLGRGEQYF
few,TRBJ1-2,13,TRBV12-3/TRBV12-4,-,TGTGCCAGCAGCCCGGCGGCGGGCTATGGCTACACCTTC,CASSPAAGYGYTF
once,TRBJ2-3,14,TRBV28,-,TGTGCCAGCCGGGATACCACCCCCGCAGATACGCAGTATTTT,CASRDTTPADTQYF
once,TRBJ1-1,15,TRBV19,TRBD1,TGTGCCAGTAGTCCCACGGACAGGGCAGGCACTGAAGCTTTCTTT,CASSPTDRAGTEAFF
-,TRBJ2-7,11,TRBV11-2,-,TGTGCCAGCAGCTCTAGGTACGAGCAGTACTTC,CASSSRYEQYF
-,TRBJ2-7,14,TRBV5-6,TRBD2,TGTGCCAGCAGCCCCGGGGGGGCCCCCTACGAGCAGTACTTC,CASSPGGAPYEQYF
few,TRBJ1-6,13,TRBV6-5,TRBD1,TGTGCCAGCGGACAGGGGTTTAATTCACCCCTCCACTTT,CASGQGFNSPLHF
-,TRBJ1-1,14,TRBV2,-,TGTGCCAGCAGTGAAACGGATATTAGCCCTGAAGCTTTCTTT,CASSETDISPEAFF
-,TRBJ1-6,14,TRBV5-5,TRBD1,TGTGCCAGCACCGAGGGACAGGGGATTTCACCCCTCCACTTT,CASTEGQGISPLHF
-,TRBJ2-1,15,TRBV7-2,TRBD2,TGTGCCAGCAGCTTGAGGAGCGGGGGGGCTGATGAGCAGTTCTTC,CASSLRSGGADEQFF
-,TRBJ1-1,13,TRBV3-1/TRBV3-2,-,TGTGCCAGCAGCCAAGGCGTAAACGGTGAAGCTTTCTTT,CASSQGVNGEAFF
-,TRBJ2-3,15,TRBV10-3,TRBD2,TGTGCCATCAGTGGCGGCGGGGGGGCGACAGATACGCAGTATTTT,CAISGGGGATDTQYF
-,TRBJ1-2,13,TRBV5-4,TRBD1,TGTGCCAGCAGTCAAGACAGGGAATATGGCTACACCTTC,CASSQDREYGYTF
few,TRBJ1-5,13,TRBV30,-,TGTGCCTGGAGTGAGGGGGGCAATCAGCCCCAGCATTTT,CAWSEGGNQPQHF
once,TRBJ1-5,14,TRBV30,TRBD1,TGTGCCTGGAGTGGACAGGGGGGCAATCAGCCCCAGCATTTT,CAWSGQGGNQPQHF